Sequencing of this T cell receptor (beta chain) was carried out in a study of T cell changes during pregnancy in multiple sclerosis. Here immunoSEQ multiplex PCR was the method, and the copy in TCRdb shows in-frame clones only, minus some. The table records about 87,000 clones, 85% to 95% of them present only once. Germline-derived CDR1 and CDR2 are SGHRS and YFSETQ. This CDR3 region has 18 residues. Trimming at V came to 4 bases and at J to 0 bases, leaving 10 bases not matched to a gene. This chain uses TRBV5-1 with TRBJ2-4; 10 bases line up with TRBD1. Sequencing used peripheral blood, obtained in the third trimester of pregnancy. This TCR was sampled from a female donor in good health, enrolled as a control in a pregnancy study. This chain's CDR3 is CASSTSGTGVGAKNIQYF. CDR3 in DNA: TGCGCCAGCAGCACCTCCGGGACAGGGGTTGGAGCCAAAAACATTCAGTACTTC.